Listed below are T cell receptor beta chains from one sample, sequenced in a study of response to subunit inactivated influenza vaccine. Using its own MiXCR run on the RT-PCR reads, TCRdb lists one record per CDR3 protein. The sample consists of some 520,000 distinct CDR3 sequences, approximately 15% of them appearing once. The sample in question was CD4+ T cells sorted from PBMCs, obtained less than 30 months after vaccination. The receptors stem from a man in his fifties or sixties who received an inactivated influenza vaccine. CDR3s leave out the opening cysteine and the closing phenylalanine or tryptophan. The order of the fields is V gene, clone size, J gene, CDR3 protein. The size field is filled for only some rows; it gives once, few, many or a size class.

v_call: TRBV12-3/TRBV12-4; clone_size: few; j_call: TRBJ2-3; cdr3_aa: ASSSPTSGSRDTQY
v_call: TRBV20-1; clone_size: many; j_call: TRBJ1-4; cdr3_aa: SASQTGFNEKLF
v_call: TRBV3-1; clone_size: few; j_call: TRBJ2-7; cdr3_aa: ASSHPKDEQY
v_call: TRBV12-3/TRBV12-4; clone_size: once; j_call: TRBJ2-3; cdr3_aa: ASSRQGGTHY
v_call: TRBV29-1; clone_size: many; j_call: TRBJ2-1; cdr3_aa: SVVRSSGVNEQF
v_call: TRBV20-1; clone_size: few; j_call: TRBJ2-5; cdr3_aa: SGQGPNQETQY
v_call: TRBV4-3; clone_size: -; j_call: TRBJ2-3; cdr3_aa: ASSQGNGGPSLDTQY
v_call: TRBV4-3; clone_size: -; j_call: TRBJ1-1; cdr3_aa: ASSQDLQGVTEAF
v_call: TRBV6-1; clone_size: -; j_call: TRBJ2-1; cdr3_aa: ASGPRNEQF
v_call: TRBV6-1; clone_size: -; j_call: TRBJ1-5; cdr3_aa: ASSENSATRQPQH
v_call: TRBV10-3; clone_size: -; j_call: TRBJ1-2; cdr3_aa: AIRQGPANYGYT
v_call: TRBV6-2/TRBV6-3; clone_size: -; j_call: TRBJ2-2; cdr3_aa: ASSYSATVGELF
v_call: TRBV9; clone_size: few; j_call: TRBJ2-3; cdr3_aa: ASSPGASGSTDTQY
v_call: TRBV29-1; clone_size: many; j_call: TRBJ2-3; cdr3_aa: SVDQSGNTQY
v_call: TRBV4-3; clone_size: -; j_call: TRBJ2-1; cdr3_aa: ASSQEVGRSYNEQF
v_call: TRBV27; clone_size: -; j_call: TRBJ2-1; cdr3_aa: ASSTDRVLNEQF
v_call: TRBV12-3/TRBV12-4; clone_size: few; j_call: TRBJ1-1; cdr3_aa: ASSRTGFTEAF
v_call: TRBV5-1; clone_size: -; j_call: TRBJ2-2; cdr3_aa: ASSQRGQSNTGELF
v_call: TRBV2; clone_size: -; j_call: TRBJ2-1; cdr3_aa: ASGERLSSYNEQF
v_call: TRBV5-1; clone_size: many; j_call: TRBJ1-4; cdr3_aa: ASSFGRATNEKLF
v_call: TRBV14; clone_size: -; j_call: TRBJ2-5; cdr3_aa: ASSQLLAGQETQY
v_call: TRBV5-1; clone_size: few; j_call: TRBJ2-7; cdr3_aa: ASSLAAGGHYEQY
v_call: TRBV20-1; clone_size: -; j_call: TRBJ1-2; cdr3_aa: SASDGKPGYT
v_call: TRBV12-3/TRBV12-4; clone_size: few; j_call: TRBJ2-7; cdr3_aa: ARALLGRIGEQY
v_call: TRBV5-1; clone_size: many; j_call: TRBJ1-1; cdr3_aa: ASSLRGNTEAF
v_call: TRBV7-8; clone_size: -; j_call: TRBJ2-2; cdr3_aa: ASSLEGLRELF
v_call: TRBV18; clone_size: -; j_call: TRBJ1-5; cdr3_aa: ASSTGTGGPQPQH
v_call: TRBV12-3/TRBV12-4; clone_size: -; j_call: TRBJ2-3; cdr3_aa: ASSLGTTSYTQY
v_call: TRBV20-1; clone_size: -; j_call: TRBJ2-7; cdr3_aa: SASVGAGSYEQY
v_call: TRBV3-1; clone_size: -; j_call: TRBJ2-4; cdr3_aa: ASSHRVGKNIQY
v_call: TRBV2; clone_size: -; j_call: TRBJ2-7; cdr3_aa: ASRGGLAGGYEQY
v_call: TRBV10-3; clone_size: many; j_call: TRBJ2-5; cdr3_aa: AISESGATQY
v_call: TRBV4-3; clone_size: -; j_call: TRBJ2-2; cdr3_aa: ASIERTRAGELF
v_call: TRBV3-1; clone_size: -; j_call: TRBJ2-5; cdr3_aa: ASSRLGGSETQY
v_call: TRBV6-5; clone_size: -; j_call: TRBJ1-1; cdr3_aa: ASSYSFQKNTEAF
v_call: TRBV7-2; clone_size: few; j_call: TRBJ2-3; cdr3_aa: ASSPLSGYADTQY
v_call: TRBV20-1; clone_size: few; j_call: TRBJ2-1; cdr3_aa: SATPPGQGYNEQF
v_call: TRBV7-8; clone_size: few; j_call: TRBJ2-3; cdr3_aa: ASSLAGSQRNTQY
v_call: TRBV28; clone_size: -; j_call: TRBJ2-7; cdr3_aa: ASNPGGAFSSYEQY
v_call: TRBV5-1; clone_size: -; j_call: TRBJ2-7; cdr3_aa: ASSHMTAGDEQY
v_call: TRBV5-1; clone_size: many; j_call: TRBJ2-2; cdr3_aa: ASSYAANTGELF
v_call: TRBV2; clone_size: -; j_call: TRBJ2-5; cdr3_aa: ASMGTSGVGTQY
v_call: TRBV12-3/TRBV12-4; clone_size: -; j_call: TRBJ1-1; cdr3_aa: ASQGTVDYAEAF
v_call: TRBV5-1; clone_size: few; j_call: TRBJ2-2; cdr3_aa: ASSRQGDRELF
v_call: TRBV15; clone_size: -; j_call: TRBJ1-1; cdr3_aa: ATSRDRRGHQMNTEAF
v_call: TRBV20-1; clone_size: many; j_call: TRBJ2-7; cdr3_aa: SARDGGYEQY
v_call: TRBV5-1; clone_size: few; j_call: TRBJ2-5; cdr3_aa: ASSLAAGSGETQY
v_call: TRBV6-1; clone_size: -; j_call: TRBJ1-1; cdr3_aa: ASSPEGTEAF
v_call: TRBV7-6; clone_size: few; j_call: TRBJ1-3; cdr3_aa: ASSPNRHPGNTIY
v_call: TRBV6-1; clone_size: few; j_call: TRBJ1-2; cdr3_aa: ASTNSGGAGYT
v_call: TRBV11-2; clone_size: -; j_call: TRBJ2-2; cdr3_aa: ASSLRDRGANTGELF
v_call: TRBV12-3/TRBV12-4; clone_size: many; j_call: TRBJ2-7; cdr3_aa: ASSLQEDRSYEQY
v_call: TRBV20-1; clone_size: -; j_call: TRBJ2-1; cdr3_aa: SAQDRVFGDEQF
v_call: TRBV19; clone_size: -; j_call: TRBJ2-4; cdr3_aa: ASSYGTSGSWAKNIQY
v_call: TRBV6-1; clone_size: few; j_call: TRBJ2-5; cdr3_aa: ASSLSRVQETQY